Reported below is one T cell receptor beta chain. Its antigen is undetermined. The sample comes from a study of a mutant IDH1 vaccine in newly diagnosed glioma. Background on the study: The V12 visit happened in week 35, and the V13 visit happened in week 47. Study results and caveats: With respect to changes in top peripheral T cell clonotypes, pseudoprogression seemed unrelated. Patients showed vaccine-induced immune responses at a rate of around 94%.

CDR1 is MNHEY and CDR2 is SVGAGI in the germline V gene. The V gene lost 4 bases and the J gene lost 5 bases, with 14 bases spanning the gap. The CDR3 loop spans 14 amino acids. The sample's time point: week 47, end of study. The study gave 300 ug of mutant IDH1 20-mer peptide per vaccine dose, with topical imiquimod. Scheduled for weeks 1, 3, 5, 7, 11, 15, 19 and 23, eight vaccinations were given to patients. Generated by immunoSEQ multiplex PCR, the TCRdb table keeps only in-frame clones and is missing some. The data show fewer than 55,000 clones, approximately 64% seen once. The rearrangement links TRBV6-5 to TRBJ1-1; TRBD1 might be the D (5 bases). The starting material was peripheral blood mononuclear cells (PBMCs), obtained from a glioma patient whose treatment included an IDH1 peptide vaccine. The sequence was collected from a man aged 40-49 years with glioma. Some clones in this sample may be carry-over from other donors' samples. The CDR3 DNA reads as TGTGCCAGCAGTTCGGGGGATATCATTACTGAAGCTTTCTTT. Amino acids: CASSSGDIITEAFF.